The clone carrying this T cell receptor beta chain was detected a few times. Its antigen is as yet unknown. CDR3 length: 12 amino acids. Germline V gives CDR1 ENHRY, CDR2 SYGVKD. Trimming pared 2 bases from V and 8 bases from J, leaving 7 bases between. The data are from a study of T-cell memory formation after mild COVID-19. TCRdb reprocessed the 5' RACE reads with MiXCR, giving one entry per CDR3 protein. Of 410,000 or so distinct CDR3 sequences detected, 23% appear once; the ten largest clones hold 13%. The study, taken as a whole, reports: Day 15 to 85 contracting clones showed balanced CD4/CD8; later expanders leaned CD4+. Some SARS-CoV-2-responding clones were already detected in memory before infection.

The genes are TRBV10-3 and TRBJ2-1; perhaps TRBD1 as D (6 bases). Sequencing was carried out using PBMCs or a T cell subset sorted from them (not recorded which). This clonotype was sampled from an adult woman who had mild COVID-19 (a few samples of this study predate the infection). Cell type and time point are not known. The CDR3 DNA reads TGTGCCATCAGTGAGCAGGGGTATGAGCAGTTCTTC. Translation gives CAISEQGYEQFF.